This T cell receptor (beta chain) was recorded in a study of T cell responses to AZD1222 COVID-19 vaccine. Study in general: The study pooled second doses at about 4 or about 12 weeks. Overall study results and limits: Mapped onto spike, vaccine-associated CD4 TCRs spanned it and were dominant at 160-218 and 743-854. Just a handful of AZD1222 recipients were seropositive at baseline. In a largely white British group with more females than males, clonal diversity was possibly underestimated.

J gave up 4 bases and V 4 bases, and 12 bases lay outside the gene matches. This CDR3 contains 16 residues. The germline V gene encodes CDR1 MNHEY and CDR2 SVGAGI. This clone was seen a single time. Antigen unknown. The table came from immunoSEQ multiplex PCR; TCRdb's copy has only in-frame clones and leaves some out. Among 90,000 to 110,000 clones listed, 88% were seen once. The chain links TRBV6-5 to TRBJ1-2; 7 bases agree with TRBD1. The receptor was derived from an adult in good health. The input for sequencing was peripheral blood, taken on day 0 of AZD1222 vaccination. CDR3 protein: CASSLDRSGSGYGYTF. As DNA, the CDR3 is TGTGCCAGCAGTTTGGACAGGAGCGGGTCAGGCTATGGCTACACCTTC.